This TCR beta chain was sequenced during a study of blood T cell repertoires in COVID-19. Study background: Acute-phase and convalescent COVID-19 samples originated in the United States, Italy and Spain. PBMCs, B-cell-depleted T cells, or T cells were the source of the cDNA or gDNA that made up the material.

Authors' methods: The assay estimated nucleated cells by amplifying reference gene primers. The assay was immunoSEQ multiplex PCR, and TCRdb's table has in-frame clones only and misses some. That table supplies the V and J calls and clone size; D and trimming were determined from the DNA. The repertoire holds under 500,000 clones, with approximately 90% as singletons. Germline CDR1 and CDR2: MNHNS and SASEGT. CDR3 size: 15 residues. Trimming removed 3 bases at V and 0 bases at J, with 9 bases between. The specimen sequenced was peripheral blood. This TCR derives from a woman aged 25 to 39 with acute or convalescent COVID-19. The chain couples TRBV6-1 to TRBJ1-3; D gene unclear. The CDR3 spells CASSERSISGNTIYF. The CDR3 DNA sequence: TGTGCCAGCAGTGAGAGGAGTATCTCTGGAAACACCATATATTTT.